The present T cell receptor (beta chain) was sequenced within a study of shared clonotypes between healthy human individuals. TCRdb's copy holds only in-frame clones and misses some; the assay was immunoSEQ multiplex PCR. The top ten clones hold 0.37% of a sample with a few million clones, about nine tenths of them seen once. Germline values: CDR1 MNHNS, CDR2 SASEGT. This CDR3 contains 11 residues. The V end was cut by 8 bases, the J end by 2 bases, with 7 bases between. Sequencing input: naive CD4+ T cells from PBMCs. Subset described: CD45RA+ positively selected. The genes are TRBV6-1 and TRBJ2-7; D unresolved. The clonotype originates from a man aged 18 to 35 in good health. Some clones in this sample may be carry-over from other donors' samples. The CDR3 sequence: CASYEPYEQYF. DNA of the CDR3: TGTGCCAGCTATGAACCCTACGAGCAGTACTTC.